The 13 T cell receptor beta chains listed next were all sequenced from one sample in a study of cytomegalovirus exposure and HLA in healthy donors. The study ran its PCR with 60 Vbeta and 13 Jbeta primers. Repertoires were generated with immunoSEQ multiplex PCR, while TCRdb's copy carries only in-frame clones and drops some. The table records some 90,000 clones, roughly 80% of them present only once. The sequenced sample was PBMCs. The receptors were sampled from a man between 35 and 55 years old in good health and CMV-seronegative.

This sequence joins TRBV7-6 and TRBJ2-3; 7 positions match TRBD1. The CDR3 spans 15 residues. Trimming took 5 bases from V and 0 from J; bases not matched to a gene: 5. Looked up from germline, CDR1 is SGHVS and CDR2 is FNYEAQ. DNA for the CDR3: TGTGCCAGCAGCCCCACAGGGGCTAGCACAGATACGCAGTATTTT. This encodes CASSPTGASTDTQYF.

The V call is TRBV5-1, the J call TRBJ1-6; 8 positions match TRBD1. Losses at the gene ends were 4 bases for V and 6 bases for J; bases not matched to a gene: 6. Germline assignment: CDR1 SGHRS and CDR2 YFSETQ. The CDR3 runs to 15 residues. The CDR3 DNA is TGCGCCAGCAGCGTGACAGGGGTCCTTAATTCACCCCTCCACTTT. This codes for CASSVTGVLNSPLHF. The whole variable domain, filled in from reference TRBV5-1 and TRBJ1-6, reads KAGVTQTPRYLIKTRGQQVTLSCSPISGHRSVSWYQQTPGQGLQFLFEYFSETQRNKGNFPGRFSGRQFSNSRSEMNVSTLELGDSALYLCASSVTGVLNSPLHFGNGTRLTVT.

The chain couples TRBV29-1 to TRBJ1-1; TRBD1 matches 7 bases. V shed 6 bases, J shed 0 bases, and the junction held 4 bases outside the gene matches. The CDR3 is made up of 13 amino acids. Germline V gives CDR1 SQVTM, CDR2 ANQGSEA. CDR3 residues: CSVRGRMNTEAFF. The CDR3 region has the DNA TGCAGCGTAAGGGGGCGGATGAACACTGAAGCTTTCTTT.

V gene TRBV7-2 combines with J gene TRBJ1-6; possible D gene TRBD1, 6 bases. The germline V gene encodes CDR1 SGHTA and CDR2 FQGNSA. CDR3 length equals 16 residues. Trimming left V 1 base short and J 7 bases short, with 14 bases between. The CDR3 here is CASSLVGADINSPLHF. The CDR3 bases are TGTGCCAGCAGCTTAGTGGGGGCGGACATCAATTCACCCCTCCACTTT.

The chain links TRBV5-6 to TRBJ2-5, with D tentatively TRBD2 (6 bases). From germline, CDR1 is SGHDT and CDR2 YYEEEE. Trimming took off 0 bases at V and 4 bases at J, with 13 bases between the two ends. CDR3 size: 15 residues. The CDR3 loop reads CASSLGGGVRETQYF. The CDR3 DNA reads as TGTGCCAGCAGCTTGGGTGGCGGGGTTCGAGAGACCCAGTACTTC.

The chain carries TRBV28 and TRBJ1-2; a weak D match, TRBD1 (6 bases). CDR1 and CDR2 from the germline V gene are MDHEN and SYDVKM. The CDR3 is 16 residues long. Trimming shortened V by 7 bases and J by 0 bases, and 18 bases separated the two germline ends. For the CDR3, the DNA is TGTGCCAGCACCCCTCTGGACAGACAAGCTAACTATGGCTACACCTTC. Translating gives CASTPLDRQANYGYTF.

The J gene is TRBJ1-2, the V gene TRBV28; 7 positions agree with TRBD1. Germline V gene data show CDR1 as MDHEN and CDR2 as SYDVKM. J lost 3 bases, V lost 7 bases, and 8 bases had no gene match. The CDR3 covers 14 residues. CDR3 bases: TGTGCCAGCACCCAGGGGGACGGGTACTATGGCTACACCTTC. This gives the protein CASTQGDGYYGYTF.

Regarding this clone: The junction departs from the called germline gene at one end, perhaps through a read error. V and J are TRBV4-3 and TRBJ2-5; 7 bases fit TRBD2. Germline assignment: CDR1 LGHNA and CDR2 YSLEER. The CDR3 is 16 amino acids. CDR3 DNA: TGCGCTAGCAGCCAAGAGGGAGCGGGGAGCGGTGAGACCCAGTACTTC. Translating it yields CASSQEGAGSGETQYF.

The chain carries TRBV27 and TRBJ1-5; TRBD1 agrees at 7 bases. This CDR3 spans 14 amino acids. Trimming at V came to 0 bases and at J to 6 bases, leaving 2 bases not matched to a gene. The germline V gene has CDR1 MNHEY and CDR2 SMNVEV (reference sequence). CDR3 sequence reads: CASSLSTGTQPQHF. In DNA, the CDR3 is TGTGCCAGCAGTTTATCGACAGGGACTCAGCCCCAGCATTTT.

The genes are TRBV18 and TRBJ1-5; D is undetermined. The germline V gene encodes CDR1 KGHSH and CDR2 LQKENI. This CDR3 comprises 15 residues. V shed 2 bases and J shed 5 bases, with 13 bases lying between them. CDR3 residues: CASSPIHTTYQPQHF. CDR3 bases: TGTGCCAGCTCACCAATTCACACAACGTATCAGCCCCAGCATTTT.

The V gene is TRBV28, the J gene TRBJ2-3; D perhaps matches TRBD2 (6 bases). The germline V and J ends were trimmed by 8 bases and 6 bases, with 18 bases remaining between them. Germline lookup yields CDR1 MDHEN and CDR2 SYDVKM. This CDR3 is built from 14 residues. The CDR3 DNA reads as TGTGCCAGCGCGTTTCCGGGGACTTCCGATACGCAGTATTTT. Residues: CASAFPGTSDTQYF.

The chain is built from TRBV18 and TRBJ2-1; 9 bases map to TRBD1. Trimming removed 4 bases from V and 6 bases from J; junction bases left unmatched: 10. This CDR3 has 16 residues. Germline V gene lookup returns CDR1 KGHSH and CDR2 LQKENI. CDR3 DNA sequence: TGTGCCAGCTCACGGTCCGGGACAGGGTTATCCAATGAGCAGTTCTTC. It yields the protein CASSRSGTGLSNEQFF. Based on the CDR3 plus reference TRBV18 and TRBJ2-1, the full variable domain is NAGVMQNPRHLVRRRGQEARLRCSPMKGHSHVYWYRQLPEEGLKFMVYLQKENIIDESGMPKERFSAEFPKEGPSILRIQQVVRGDSAAYFCASSRSGTGLSNEQFFGPGTRLTVL.

As DNA, the CDR3 is TGCGCCAGCAGTGATAGGGACAGGGGGCACGCTGAAGCTTTCTTT. Translated, it gives CASSDRDRGHAEAFF. The V gene is TRBV5-1, the J gene TRBJ1-1; 12 nucleotides line up with TRBD1. This CDR3 has 15 amino acids. The ends lost 5 bases at V and 6 bases at J; junction bases unmatched: 8. The germline gives CDR1 SGHRS, CDR2 YFSETQ.